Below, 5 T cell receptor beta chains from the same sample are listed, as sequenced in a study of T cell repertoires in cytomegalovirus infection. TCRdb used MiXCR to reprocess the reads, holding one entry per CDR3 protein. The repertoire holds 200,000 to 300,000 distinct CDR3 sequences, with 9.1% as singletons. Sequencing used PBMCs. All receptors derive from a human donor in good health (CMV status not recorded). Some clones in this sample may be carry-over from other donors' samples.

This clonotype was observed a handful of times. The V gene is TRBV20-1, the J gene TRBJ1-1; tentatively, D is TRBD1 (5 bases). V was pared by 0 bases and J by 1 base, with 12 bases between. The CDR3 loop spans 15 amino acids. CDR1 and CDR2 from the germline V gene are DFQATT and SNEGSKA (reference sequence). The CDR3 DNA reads TGCAGTGCTAGAGAAGCGGGACGGTCGAACACTGAAGCTTTCTTT. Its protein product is CSAREAGRSNTEAFF.

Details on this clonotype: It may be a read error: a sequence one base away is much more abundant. Here the CDR3 DNA reads TGTGCCAGCAGTTACGGGGGACTAGCACTCAAGGGCTCCTACAATGAGCAGTTCTTC. It translates to CASSYGGLALKGSYNEQFF. The chain recombines TRBV6-2 or TRBV6-3 with TRBJ2-1, with TRBD2 matching 9 bases. The CDR3 spans 19 residues. Per germline, CDR1 MNHEY and CDR2 SVGEGT. The V gene end was trimmed by 2 bases and the J gene end by 0 bases; junction bases not matched to a gene: 11.

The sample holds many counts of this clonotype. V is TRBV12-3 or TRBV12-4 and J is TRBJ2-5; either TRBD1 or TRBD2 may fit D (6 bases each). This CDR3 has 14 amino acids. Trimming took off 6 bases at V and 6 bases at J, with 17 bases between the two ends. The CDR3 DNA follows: TGTGCCAGCAGGGGGGCGCGCGGGGCAAAGACCCAGTACTTC. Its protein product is CASRGARGAKTQYF.

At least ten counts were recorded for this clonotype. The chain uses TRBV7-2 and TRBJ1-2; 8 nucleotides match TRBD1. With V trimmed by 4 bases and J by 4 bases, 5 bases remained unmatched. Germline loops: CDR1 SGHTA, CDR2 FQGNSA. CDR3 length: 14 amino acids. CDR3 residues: CASSSTGAVYGYTF. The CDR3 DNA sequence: TGTGCCAGCAGCTCGACAGGGGCGGTCTATGGCTACACCTTC.

CDR3 amino acids: CASSLRAVGEQFF. CDR3 sequence (DNA): TGTGCCAGCAGTCTACGTGCGGTAGGTGAGCAGTTCTTC. The chain carries TRBV7-8 and TRBJ2-1; no clear D. Germline CDR1 reads SGHVS; CDR2 reads FQNEAQ. The CDR3 length is 13 residues. V lost 6 bases and J 9 bases, leaving 15 bases between the germline ends.